This T cell receptor beta chain was recorded in a study of Graves' ophthalmopathy and Graves' hyperthyroidism. Comments on this clonotype: Antigen specificity is unknown.

The study's findings and limits: A 13-signature model separated ophthalmopathy from stable hyperthyroidism, reaching about 88% sensitivity and less than 82% specificity cross-validated. Clonotypes were expanded in thyroid at above 0.001 frequency, and most also appeared in blood.

It was on clinical symptoms, serum thyroxine, TRAb, thyroid ultrasound and orbital computed tomography that diagnosis relied. RNA transcripts were the template, and TCR beta CDR3 regions were amplified from them. Second-round multiplex PCR followed a first-round RT-PCR using HTBI primers. TCRdb reprocessed the multiplex PCR reads with MiXCR, giving one entry per CDR3 protein. The sample consists of 900,000 to 1,200,000 distinct CDR3 sequences, approximately 35% of them appearing once. The CDR3 runs to 16 residues. The germline V and J ends were trimmed by 5 bases and 7 bases, with 23 bases remaining between them. Germline CDR1 and CDR2: SNHLY and FYNNEI.

Sequenced: peripheral blood or thyroid tissue (not recorded which). This clonotype was sampled from an adult man with Graves' hyperthyroidism. The chain carries TRBV2 and TRBJ1-2; TRBD1 might be the D (5 bases). DNA of the CDR3: TGTGCCAGCAGTCCCGTCCGATTTCGAGGGGTGGGTGGCTACACCTTC. Amino acid sequence: CASSPVRFRGVGGYTF.